Following are 28 T cell receptor beta chains from one sample sequenced in a study of PD-L1 blockade in urothelial cancer. The time point here: pretreatment peripheral blood. The assay was immunoSEQ multiplex PCR, and TCRdb's table has in-frame clones only and misses some. The data hold tens of thousands of clones, with around 87% observed a single time. The sequences come from PBMCs, collected around atezolizumab (anti-PD-L1) treatment. The receptors come from a man in his sixties with urothelial cancer.

The CDR3 loop is CAISGGRGRGYTF. DNA for the CDR3: TGTGCCATCAGTGGGGGGAGGGGACGCGGCTACACCTTC. The chain carries TRBV10-3 and TRBJ1-2; tentative D call: TRBD1 (5 bases). There are 13 residues in the CDR3. Trimming removed 4 bases at V and 8 bases at J, with 14 bases between. Looked up from germline, CDR1 is ENHRY and CDR2 is SYGVKD.

V gene TRBV7-2 combines with J gene TRBJ2-3, with D possibly TRBD2 on 6 matching bases. Per germline, CDR1 SGHTA and CDR2 FQGNSA. V shed 5 bases and J shed 1 base, with 13 bases lying between them. The CDR3 has 15 amino acids. CDR3 coding DNA: TGTGCCAGCAGCCAGCTAGGAGGGGGCACAGATACGCAGTATTTT. Translated: CASSQLGGGTDTQYF.

This rearrangement joins TRBV5-1 to TRBJ2-7; 7 bases map to TRBD1. From germline, CDR1 is SGHRS and CDR2 YFSETQ. The CDR3 has 12 amino acids. J was trimmed by 7 bases and V by 4 bases; bases with no gene match: 5. The CDR3 reads CASSEPGGEQYF. CDR3 bases: TGCGCCAGCAGCGAACCAGGGGGAGAGCAGTACTTC.

The V gene is TRBV28, the J gene TRBJ2-7; 8 bases align to TRBD2. The germline CDR1 and CDR2 sequences are MDHEN and SYDVKM. V shed 0 bases, J shed 0 bases, and the junction held 4 bases outside the gene matches. The CDR3 has 16 residues. The chain's CDR3 is CASSLWASGSSYEQYF. CDR3 bases: TGTGCCAGCAGTTTATGGGCCAGCGGGAGCTCCTACGAGCAGTACTTC. Supplemented by reference TRBV28 and TRBJ2-7, the full variable domain reads DVKVTQSSRYLVKRTGEKVFLECVQDMDHENMFWYRQDPGLGLRLIYFSYDVKMKEKGDIPEGYSVSREKKERFSLILESASTNQTSMYLCASSLWASGSSYEQYFGPGTRLTVT.

The chain recombines TRBV7-8 with TRBJ2-1; D might be TRBD2 (6 bases). V lost 2 bases and J 13 bases, leaving 15 bases between the germline ends. CDR1 and CDR2 (germline): SGHVS, FQNEAQ. The CDR3 length is 13 residues. The CDR3 sequence is CASSLSGRTTQFF. The CDR3, as DNA: TGTGCCAGCAGCTTAAGTGGGAGGACGACTCAGTTCTTC.

V is TRBV19 and J is TRBJ1-3; the D is unclear. The CDR3 length is 14 residues. Looked up from germline, CDR1 is LNHDA and CDR2 is SQIVND (reference sequence). The ends were cut back, 6 bases at V and 0 bases at J, with 9 bases in the middle. CDR3 protein: CASRGAGSGNTIYF. CDR3 sequence (DNA): TGTGCCAGTAGGGGAGCGGGCTCTGGAAACACCATATATTTT.

This sequence joins TRBV9 and TRBJ1-1; 7 positions match TRBD1. Germline CDR1 and CDR2: SGDLS and YYNGEE. V lost 4 bases to trimming and J lost 0 bases; unmatched junction nucleotides: 12. The length of the CDR3 is 17 residues. The CDR3 reads CASSTPVRDSLNTEAFF. CDR3 bases: TGTGCCAGCAGCACCCCGGTCCGGGACAGCTTGAACACTGAAGCTTTCTTT.

CDR3 residues: CASSLFFQVPGDTEAFF. Written as DNA, the CDR3 is TGTGCCAGCAGCTTATTCTTTCAGGTCCCCGGGGACACTGAAGCTTTCTTT. The genes are TRBV7-9 and TRBJ1-1; D uncertain. CDR3 length: 17 residues. The V and J ends lost 2 bases and 3 bases respectively, with 19 bases between them. Germline V lookup: CDR1 SEHNR, CDR2 FQNEAQ (reference sequence).

The rearrangement links TRBV29-1 to TRBJ1-2, with a weak D call TRBD1 (6 bases). This CDR3 region has 13 residues. Between the trimmed V and J ends, which lost 5 bases and 2 bases, there was a span of 12 bases. The germline V gene has CDR1 SQVTM and CDR2 ANQGSEA. CDR3: CSVKGTGNYGYTF. CDR3 nucleotide sequence: TGCAGCGTTAAAGGAACAGGGAACTATGGCTACACCTTC.

The chain couples TRBV5-1 to TRBJ2-1; 8 bases are shared with TRBD2. CDR3 size: 15 residues. Per the germline V gene, CDR1 is SGHRS and CDR2 is YFSETQ. The J segment lost 6 bases and the V segment lost 4 bases, leaving 9 bases of the junction unmatched. The CDR3 protein is CASSPGLAPANEQFF. CDR3 nucleotides: TGCGCCAGCAGCCCTGGACTAGCCCCAGCCAATGAGCAGTTCTTC.

This sequence joins TRBV4-3 and TRBJ1-1; the D gene is possibly TRBD1 (5 bases). With 0 bases removed from V and 9 bases from J, the gap between germline ends came to 11 bases. The CDR3 length is 13 residues. The V gene's germline CDR1 is LGHNA and CDR2 YSLEER. The CDR3 DNA is TGCGCCAGCAGCCAAGATCTCGGGGGTAAAGCTTTCTTT. This sequence encodes CASSQDLGGKAFF.

Only a few counts were recorded for this clone. The V call is TRBV10-1, the J call TRBJ1-2; D not certain. The CDR3 is 13 amino acids. V was pared by 2 bases and J by 5 bases, with 9 bases between. CDR1 and CDR2 from the germline V gene are WNHNN and SYGVQD (reference sequence). The CDR3 DNA is TGCGCCAGCAGTGAGCAGAGAGGATATGGCTACACCTTC. It yields the protein CASSEQRGYGYTF.

Only one count was recorded for this clone. This chain uses TRBV7-2 with TRBJ2-7; 7 bases align to TRBD2. Trimming took 5 bases from V and 6 from J; bases not matched to a gene: 13. The CDR3 is 15 residues long. The germline gives CDR1 SGHTA, CDR2 FQGNSA. The CDR3 here is CASSPRQGGLSEQYF. The CDR3 nucleotides are TGTGCCAGCAGCCCCCGCCAGGGAGGGTTGAGCGAGCAGTACTTC.

J is TRBJ2-5 and V is TRBV5-6; perhaps TRBD1 as D (6 bases). The germline V and J ends were trimmed by 4 bases and 4 bases, with 20 bases remaining between them. Germline CDR1 SGHDT, CDR2 YYEEEE. CDR3 length: 16 amino acids. The CDR3 nucleotides read TGTGCCAGCAGCCGACAAGGGGACATAGGACGAGAGACCCAGTACTTC. This gives the protein CASSRQGDIGRETQYF.

CDR3 amino acids: CASSPPAGGEYSNQPQHF. The DNA for the CDR3 is TGTGCCAGCTCACCACCGGCAGGGGGAGAGTATAGCAATCAGCCCCAGCATTTT. The chain has TRBV18 and TRBJ1-5; 7 nucleotides line up with TRBD1. Per the germline V gene, CDR1 is KGHSH and CDR2 is LQKENI. The CDR3 spans 18 residues. Unmatched junction bases numbered 8, after V lost 0 bases and J lost 0 bases.

The genes are TRBV10-2 and TRBJ2-1; 11 positions agree with TRBD2. Germline CDR1 is WSHSY and CDR2 is SAAADI. V shed 0 bases, J shed 16 bases, and the junction held 8 bases outside the gene matches. The CDR3 is 14 residues long. The CDR3 here is CASSESLAGGSGFF. In nucleotides, the CDR3 is TGCGCCAGCAGTGAGTCGTTAGCGGGGGGGTCCGGCTTCTTC.

This chain uses TRBV6-5 with TRBJ1-1, with D possibly matching TRBD1 (5 bases). V was pared by 2 bases and J by 0 bases, with 7 bases between. This CDR3 has 14 amino acids. Germline-derived CDR1 and CDR2 are MNHEY and SVGAGI. The CDR3 region has the DNA TGTGCCAGCAGTTACGGGGGGTTGAACACTGAAGCTTTCTTT. It yields the protein CASSYGGLNTEAFF.

The gene calls are TRBV5-5 and TRBJ2-3; 7 bases map to TRBD1. This CDR3 is 15 amino acids long. Unmatched junction bases numbered 5, after V lost 2 bases and J lost 2 bases. Germline loops: CDR1 SGHKS, CDR2 YYEKEE (reference sequence). The CDR3 loop is CASSFTGDPTDTQYF. CDR3 bases: TGTGCCAGCAGCTTCACAGGGGACCCCACAGATACGCAGTATTTT.

There are a few counts of this clone. The chain joins TRBV18 to TRBJ1-2, with TRBD1 as a possible D gene (6 bases). There are 13 residues in the CDR3. Germline loops: CDR1 KGHSH, CDR2 LQKENI. V gave up 2 bases and J gave up 6 bases, with 10 bases separating them. The CDR3 region has the DNA TGTGCCAGCTCACCAGCCAGGGGCGATGGCTACACCTTC. Translating it yields CASSPARGDGYTF.

The chain employs TRBV5-1 and TRBJ1-1; D possibly corresponds to TRBD1 (6 bases). Deletions cut 4 bases from V and 4 bases from J, with 14 bases between. This CDR3 is 14 amino acids long. CDR1 is SGHRS, CDR2 YFSETQ, per germline. The CDR3 bases are TGCGCCAGCAGCCCCCAGGGGCCGGTCACTGAAGCTTTCTTT. Its protein product is CASSPQGPVTEAFF.

The CDR3 nucleotides read TGCGCCAGCAGCCTATTAGGACAGGGGAACACTGAAGCTTTCTTT. It translates to CASSLLGQGNTEAFF. The chain joins TRBV4-1 to TRBJ1-1, with 8 bases lining up with TRBD1. J gave up 1 base and V 4 bases, and 5 bases lay outside the gene matches. From germline, CDR1 is MGHRA and CDR2 YSYEKL. There are 15 residues in the CDR3.

The chain recombines TRBV7-8 with TRBJ2-5; D is undetermined. Germline loops: CDR1 SGHVS, CDR2 FQNEAQ. The CDR3 extends over 13 amino acids. Trimming took 4 bases from V and 2 from J, leaving 8 bases between them. The CDR3 region has the DNA TGTGCCAGCAGCTCCGTTCCTCAAGAGACCCAGTACTTC. Its translation is CASSSVPQETQYF.

This clone has a single count. V is TRBV9 and J is TRBJ2-5; 14 bases match TRBD2. This CDR3 is built from 16 residues. Trimming took 4 bases from V and 5 from J; bases not matched to a gene: 7. Germline-derived CDR1 and CDR2 are SGDLS and YYNGEE. The CDR3 coding sequence is TGTGCCAGCAGCCCGACTAGCGGGAGGGCCGGGGAGACCCAGTACTTC. This gives the protein CASSPTSGRAGETQYF. The full variable domain, its missing parts supplied by reference TRBV9 and TRBJ2-5, is DSGVTQTPKHLITATGQRVTLRCSPRSGDLSVYWYQQSLDQGLQFLIQYYNGEERAKGNILERFSAQQFPDLHSELNLSSLELGDSALYFCASSPTSGRAGETQYFGPGTRLLVL.

The J gene is TRBJ1-1, the V gene TRBV5-1; 8 nucleotides align to TRBD1. V dropped 4 bases and J dropped 5; count of bases not matched to a gene: 7. This CDR3 is built from 14 residues. Germline CDR1 and CDR2: SGHRS and YFSETQ. In DNA, the CDR3 is TGCGCCAGCAGCCCGGACAGGGTCGGGACTGAAGCTTTCTTT. Protein product: CASSPDRVGTEAFF.

A single count supports this clone. This rearrangement joins TRBV4-3 to TRBJ2-5; D is uncertain. The CDR3 extends over 13 amino acids. Germline V gene lookup returns CDR1 LGHNA and CDR2 YSLEER. Between the trimmed V and J ends, which lost 3 bases and 5 bases, there was a span of 10 bases. CDR3 sequence reads: CASSQSLGETQYF. The DNA for the CDR3 is TGCGCCAGCAGCCAGTCCCTCGGGGAGACCCAGTACTTC.

The count of this clone is one. The chain employs TRBV7-8 and TRBJ1-2, with TRBD1 as a possible D gene (5 bases). Trimming stripped 0 bases from V and 10 bases from J, with 18 bases between. This CDR3 contains 15 residues. CDR1 and CDR2 from the germline V gene are SGHVS and FQNEAQ. The CDR3 spells CASSLARWTGGDYTF. The CDR3 bases are TGTGCCAGCAGCTTAGCGAGGTGGACCGGGGGAGACTACACCTTC. Combining the CDR3 with reference TRBV7-8 and TRBJ1-2 gives the whole variable domain GAGVSQSPRYKVAKRGQDVALRCDPISGHVSLFWYQQALGQGPEFLTYFQNEAQLDKSGLPSDRFFAERPEGSVSTLKIQRTQQEDSAVYLCASSLARWTGGDYTFGSGTRLTVV.

The chain links TRBV27 to TRBJ1-5; 9 bases fit TRBD1. The V segment lost 3 bases and the J segment 6 bases; nucleotides outside the gene matches: 9. CDR1 and CDR2 from the germline V gene are MNHEY and SMNVEV (reference sequence). The CDR3 spans 16 residues. Here the CDR3 DNA reads TGTGCCAGCAGTTTGTCGCATACAGGGGGCTCTCAGCCCCAGCATTTT. Protein product: CASSLSHTGGSQPQHF.

There are a few counts of this clone. This CDR3 is CASSYIQGRNEQFF. CDR3 nucleotides: TGTGCCAGCAGTTATATACAGGGTCGCAATGAGCAGTTCTTC. The rearrangement links TRBV27 to TRBJ2-1, with TRBD1 as a possible D gene (6 bases). The CDR3 covers 14 residues. V was trimmed by 4 bases and J by 6 bases, leaving 13 bases between them. CDR1 and CDR2 from the germline V gene are MNHEY and SMNVEV (reference sequence).